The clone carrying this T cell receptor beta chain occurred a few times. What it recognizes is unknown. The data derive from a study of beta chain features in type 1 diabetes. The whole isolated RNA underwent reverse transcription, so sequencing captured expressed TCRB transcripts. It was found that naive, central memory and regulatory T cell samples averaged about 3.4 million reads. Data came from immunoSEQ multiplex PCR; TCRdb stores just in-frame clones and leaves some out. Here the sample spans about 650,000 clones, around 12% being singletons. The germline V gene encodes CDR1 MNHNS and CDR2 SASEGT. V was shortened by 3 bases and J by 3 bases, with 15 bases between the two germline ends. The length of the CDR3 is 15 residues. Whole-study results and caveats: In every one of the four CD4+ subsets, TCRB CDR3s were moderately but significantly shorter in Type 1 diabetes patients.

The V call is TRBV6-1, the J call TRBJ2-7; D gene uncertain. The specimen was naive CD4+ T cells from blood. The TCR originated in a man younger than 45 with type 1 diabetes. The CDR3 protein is CASSEDLPRFYEQYF. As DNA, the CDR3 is TGTGCCAGCAGTGAGGACCTACCCAGATTCTACGAGCAGTACTTC.